What follows are 22 T cell receptor beta chains derived from one specimen sequenced in a study of T-cell reconstitution after alpha-beta-depleted transplantation in children listed by TCRdb under 2016. Library construction relied on PCR. Instrument on record: Illumina HiSeq 2500. Molecular barcoding was employed in the preparation of TCR libraries, with unique molecular identifiers being used to normalize TCRbeta repertoire quantification. In-frame beta chains were kept once TCRdb had trimmed the public reads at Q25 with fastp and called clones with MiXCR. For every CDR3 protein sequence, its rows merge into one entry that carries the most common genes and DNA. For this sample there are hundreds of thousands of distinct CDR3 sequences; approximately 10% appear just once. Jointly, the top ten make up about 4.3% of the sample. Sequencing was performed on PBMCs from the stem cell graft donor, taken from the stem cell graft. These TCRs come from a human donor who donated a stem cell graft to a child with acute myeloid leukemia.

This clonotype was recorded a few times. This rearrangement joins TRBV10-3 to TRBJ1-1, with D possibly being TRBD1 (6 bases). This CDR3 has 13 residues. The germline gives CDR1 ENHRY, CDR2 SYGVKD. Between the trimmed V and J ends, which lost 4 bases and 1 base, there was a span of 7 bases. CDR3 DNA sequence: TGTGCCATCAGTGGGGGGCGGAACACTGAAGCTTTCTTT. Its protein product is CAISGGRNTEAFF.

At least ten counts were recorded for this clonotype. V and J are TRBV4-1 and TRBJ1-3; tentative D call: TRBD1 (6 bases). From germline, CDR1 is MGHRA and CDR2 YSYEKL. CDR3 size: 19 residues. The V end lost 1 base, the J end lost 0 bases, and 19 bases lay between the germline ends. The CDR3 here is CASSQVFVVQGNSGNTIYF. CDR3 bases: TGCGCCAGCAGCCAAGTTTTCGTCGTACAGGGCAACTCTGGAAACACCATATATTTT.

V usage is TRBV12-3 or TRBV12-4 and J usage is TRBJ2-5, with D possibly matching TRBD2 (5 bases). The CDR3 length is 14 residues. The V gene lost 3 bases and the J gene lost 5 bases, with 13 bases spanning the gap. DNA for the CDR3: TGTGCCAGCAGTTTGTCAGCCCGAGGGGAGACCCAGTACTTC. This sequence encodes CASSLSARGETQYF.

This clonotype was observed at least ten times. The chain is built from TRBV5-1 and TRBJ2-3, with D perhaps assigned TRBD1 or TRBD2 (5 bases each). CDR1 and CDR2 (germline): SGHRS, YFSETQ. The CDR3 is 13 residues long. The V gene lost 4 bases and the J gene lost 3 bases, with 9 bases spanning the gap. CDR3: CASSGDLTDTQYF. CDR3 DNA: TGCGCCAGCAGCGGGGACCTAACAGATACGCAGTATTTT.

V is TRBV7-2 and J is TRBJ2-5, with 11 bases aligning to TRBD2. This CDR3 is 17 amino acids long. J was trimmed by 5 bases and V by 1 base; bases with no gene match: 9. The V gene's germline CDR1 is SGHTA and CDR2 FQGNSA. CDR3 sequence (DNA): TGTGCCAGCAGCTTAGGGGTAGCGGGAGGGTATGGGGAGACCCAGTACTTC. Its protein product is CASSLGVAGGYGETQYF. The full variable domain, in which reference TRBV7-2 and TRBJ2-5 provide the parts outside the CDR3, is GAGVSQSPSNKVTEKGKDVELRCDPISGHTALYWYRQSLGQGLEFLIYFQGNSAPDKSGLPSDRFSAERTGGSVSTLTIQRTQQEDSAVYLCASSLGVAGGYGETQYFGPGTRLLVL.

This clonotype was picked up many times. This chain links TRBV29-1 with TRBJ2-1, with D uncertain. V was clipped by 6 bases and J by 2 bases, with 14 bases between them. Germline-derived CDR1 and CDR2 are SQVTM and ANQGSEA. The CDR3 loop spans 14 amino acids. CDR3 loop: CSVTPTTAYNEQFF. The CDR3 region has the DNA TGCAGCGTAACTCCCACCACTGCCTACAATGAGCAGTTCTTC.

The rearrangement uses TRBV5-1 and TRBJ2-3; D gene uncertain. V was pared by 3 bases and J by 2 bases, with 10 bases between. The CDR3 has 14 amino acids. Germline V gene sequence: CDR1 SGHRS, CDR2 YFSETQ. The CDR3 is CASSSTGLTDTQYF. The CDR3, as DNA: TGCGCCAGCAGCTCCACGGGCCTCACAGATACGCAGTATTTT.

At least ten counts were recorded for this clonotype. The chain employs TRBV7-3 and TRBJ2-7, with 8 nucleotides matching TRBD2. V gave up 1 base and J gave up 0 bases; unmatched junction bases: 5. Germline V lookup: CDR1 SGHTA, CDR2 FQGTGA. The CDR3 has 16 residues. The CDR3: CASSLRAGTSSYEQYF. The DNA of the CDR3 is TGTGCCAGCAGCTTAAGGGCGGGGACTAGCTCCTACGAGCAGTACTTC.

The chain carries TRBV4-2 and TRBJ1-1; a weak D match, TRBD1 (5 bases). Germline CDR1 LGHNA, CDR2 YNFKEQ. The CDR3 runs to 16 residues. With 0 bases removed from V and 4 bases from J, the gap between germline ends came to 15 bases. The CDR3 DNA follows: TGTGCCAGCAGCCAAGATCGGGCAACCGGGGGCACTGAAGCTTTCTTT. As protein: CASSQDRATGGTEAFF.

The rearrangement links TRBV29-1 to TRBJ1-2; no clear D. Trimming cost V 4 bases and J 8 bases, with 14 bases left between them. Germline V gene data show CDR1 as SQVTM and CDR2 as ANQGSEA. CDR3 size: 12 residues. CDR3 DNA: TGCAGCGTTGGTAGCTCCAAGGAAGGCTACACCTTC. It yields the protein CSVGSSKEGYTF.

This clonotype was seen more than once but under ten times. V and J are TRBV12-3 or TRBV12-4 and TRBJ2-1; 8 bases map to TRBD1. J gave up 6 bases and V 3 bases, and 10 bases lay outside the gene matches. The CDR3 runs 16 residues. CDR3 amino acids: CASSLRGTGPPNEQFF. CDR3 DNA sequence: TGTGCCAGCAGTTTGAGGGGGACAGGTCCACCCAATGAGCAGTTCTTC.

This clonotype was observed a handful of times. The CDR3 nucleotides read TGCAGTGCTGGGACTCAGCGCACCCGTAGAAATGAGCAGTTCTTC. Translating it yields CSAGTQRTRRNEQFF. This sequence joins TRBV20-1 and TRBJ2-1, with D perhaps matching TRBD2 (6 bases). The CDR3 has 15 residues. Trimming left V 5 bases short and J 7 bases short, with 21 bases between. Germline V gives CDR1 DFQATT, CDR2 SNEGSKA (reference sequence).

The rearrangement uses TRBV11-1 and TRBJ2-7; perhaps TRBD2 as D (6 bases). Germline assignment: CDR1 SGHAT and CDR2 FQDESV (reference sequence). The CDR3 totals 13 residues. V was pared by 8 bases and J by 1 base, with 12 bases between. CDR3 nucleotide sequence: TGTGCCAGCCGGGGGTACCCATCCTACGAGCAGTACTTC. Amino acids: CASRGYPSYEQYF.

The gene calls are TRBV30 and TRBJ1-1, with 11 bases that match TRBD1. The CDR3 covers 13 residues. Germline lookup yields CDR1 GTSNPN and CDR2 SVGIG (reference sequence). Trimming cost V 4 bases and J 7 bases; bases outside gene matches: 5. CDR3 DNA: TGTGCCTGGAACGGACAGGGGGCAGGTGAAGCTTTCTTT. This translates into CAWNGQGAGEAFF.

The chain links TRBV28 to TRBJ2-1; 10 bases map to TRBD2. J gave up 1 base and V 8 bases, and 8 bases lay outside the gene matches. CDR1 is MDHEN and CDR2 is SYDVKM in the germline V gene. The CDR3 runs to 16 residues. The CDR3 DNA is TGTGCCAGCGGAGCCCCGACTAGCGGGTCCTACAATGAGCAGTTCTTC. Amino acid sequence: CASGAPTSGSYNEQFF.

CDR3 sequence reads: CSAYGETQYF. CDR3 nucleotide sequence: TGCAGTGCTTACGGGGAGACCCAGTACTTC. The chain joins TRBV20-1 to TRBJ2-5; D gene uncertain. This CDR3 is 10 amino acids long. In germline, CDR1 is DFQATT, CDR2 SNEGSKA (reference sequence). Trimming took off 5 bases at V and 5 bases at J, with 6 bases between the two ends.

In its sample, this clonotype was seen many times. The chain recombines TRBV27 with TRBJ2-4; possibly TRBD1 or TRBD2 for D (5 bases each). Looked up from germline, CDR1 is MNHEY and CDR2 is SMNVEV (reference sequence). Deletions cut 4 bases from V and 3 bases from J, with 16 bases between. CDR3 size: 16 residues. CDR3 nucleotides: TGTGCCAGCAGTTCCTACCGGGGCGAGGGCAAAAACATTCAGTACTTC. Its translation: CASSSYRGEGKNIQYF.

The chain links TRBV12-3 or TRBV12-4 to TRBJ2-2; a weak D match, TRBD2 (5 bases). The CDR3 runs 12 residues. V lost 6 bases, J lost 7 bases, and 9 bases lay in between. The CDR3 DNA reads TGTGCCAGCAGAACCGGAGGCGGGGAGCTGTTTTTT. Translating gives CASRTGGGELFF.

In this sample, this clonotype turned up a few times. The chain has TRBV27 and TRBJ2-5; tentatively, D is TRBD2 (6 bases). V gave up 2 bases and J gave up 13 bases, with 20 bases separating them. The CDR3 runs to 14 residues. Germline V gives CDR1 MNHEY, CDR2 SMNVEV (reference sequence). CDR3 protein: CASSLGGVRDRPYF. The CDR3 DNA reads as TGTGCCAGCAGTTTAGGAGGGGTACGCGATCGCCCGTACTTC.

This clonotype was seen repeatedly, ten times or more. V gene TRBV5-1 combines with J gene TRBJ2-1; 8 bases are shared with TRBD2. V trimming: 0 bases; J trimming: 3 bases; junction bases outside the gene matches: 8. Germline CDR1 is SGHRS and CDR2 is YFSETQ. The CDR3 is 17 amino acids. Here the CDR3 DNA reads TGCGCCAGCAGCTTGGGTGCACTAGCGGAGGGCTACAATGAGCAGTTCTTC. This gives the protein CASSLGALAEGYNEQFF.

This clonotype was observed many times. The chain carries TRBV20-1 and TRBJ1-1, with unresolved D. Trimming removed 1 base from V and 7 bases from J, with 10 bases in between. The CDR3 has 12 amino acids. Germline CDR1 is DFQATT and CDR2 is SNEGSKA (reference sequence). Here the CDR3 DNA reads TGCAGTGCTAGAGGCGGTGCTATTGAAGCTTTCTTT. Its protein is CSARGGAIEAFF.

This clonotype was found many times. V and J are TRBV20-1 and TRBJ2-7; TRBD2 matches 12 bases. V trimming: 6 bases; J trimming: 4 bases; junction bases outside the gene matches: 4. Germline values: CDR1 DFQATT, CDR2 SNEGSKA (reference sequence). The CDR3 totals 13 residues. In DNA form, the CDR3 reads TGCAGTGCGGCGGGACTAGCGGGTTACGAGCAGTACTTC. Its translation: CSAAGLAGYEQYF.